This entry describes one TCR beta chain. V lost 3 bases and J 7 bases, leaving 9 bases between the germline ends. The CDR3 has 13 amino acids. Germline CDR1 and CDR2: LGHDT and YNNKEL (reference sequence). This sample is drawn from a study of blood T cell repertoires in COVID-19. Measured with immunoSEQ multiplex PCR; TCRdb has only the in-frame clones, and not every one. The data show around 180,000 clones, about 91% seen once. Sequencing input: peripheral blood. This chain connects TRBV3-1 (or the pseudogene TRBV3-2) to TRBJ2-2; D gene unclear. The clonotype was recovered from a woman aged 25 to 39 with acute or convalescent COVID-19. In DNA, the CDR3 is TGTGCCAGCAGCCATTTTACATACGGGGAGCTGTTTTTT. It codes for CASSHFTYGELFF.